These 24 T cell receptor beta chains share one sample of origin, sequenced in a study of CD8 T cells in ankylosing spondylitis. TCRdb fed the 5' RACE reads into MiXCR, producing one record per CDR3 protein. The table has 40,000 or so distinct CDR3 sequences, 2.5% to 3% seen once. The sequencing input was blood, either unsorted or a sorted T cell fraction (not recorded which). These receptors all stem from a male donor with ankylosing spondylitis or in good health (not recorded which).

This clonotype was found many times. This chain joins TRBV9 and TRBJ1-3; D is undetermined. V dropped 2 bases and J dropped 0 bases, with 9 bases sitting between them. This CDR3 contains 15 residues. Looked up from germline, CDR1 is SGDLS and CDR2 is YYNGEE. The CDR3 loop is CASSVGSLSGNTIYF. The CDR3, as DNA: TGTGCCAGCAGCGTTGGGAGCCTCTCTGGAAACACCATATATTTT.

A remark on this clonotype: One junction end disagrees with the germline gene, perhaps due to a read error. The chain employs TRBV9 and TRBJ2-7; D possibly corresponds to TRBD2 (5 bases). Germline CDR1 and CDR2: SGDLS and YYNGEE. The CDR3 has 15 amino acids. This CDR3 reads CPSSTGPGSSYKQYF. The CDR3 nucleotides are TGTCCCAGCAGCACTGGACCGGGGAGCTCCTACAAGCAGTACTTC.

This clonotype was counted at least ten times. V is TRBV9 and J is TRBJ2-2, with 14 bases that match TRBD2. The CDR3 has 16 residues. From germline, CDR1 is SGDLS and CDR2 YYNGEE. After removal of 3 bases from V and 4 bases from J, the junction contained 2 bases not matched to a gene. The CDR3 reads CASSAGLAGGTGELFF. CDR3 nucleotide sequence: TGTGCCAGCAGCGCAGGACTAGCGGGGGGCACCGGGGAGCTGTTTTTT.

This clonotype occurred many times. The gene calls are TRBV9 and TRBJ2-3; no definite D call. The V end was cut by 4 bases, the J end by 1 base, with 7 bases between. Germline CDR1 SGDLS, CDR2 YYNGEE. The CDR3 runs 13 residues. DNA for the CDR3: TGTGCCAGCAGCCCCCGAGGCACAGATACGCAGTATTTT. Translation gives CASSPRGTDTQYF.

The sample holds many counts of this clonotype. The gene calls are TRBV9 and TRBJ2-7; TRBD1 matches 9 bases. The V segment lost 0 bases and the J segment 5 bases; nucleotides outside the gene matches: 6. The CDR3 loop spans 15 amino acids. From germline, CDR1 is SGDLS and CDR2 YYNGEE. The CDR3 DNA is TGTGCCAGCAGCGTAGAGGGGACAGGGCGGCACGAGCAGTACTTC. As protein: CASSVEGTGRHEQYF.

This clonotype was seen at least ten times. V is TRBV9 and J is TRBJ2-7, with D tentatively TRBD2 (5 bases). Germline V CDR1 and CDR2: SGDLS, YYNGEE. The CDR3 has 15 residues. V lost 1 base and J 5 bases, leaving 16 bases between the germline ends. CDR3 in amino acids: CASSVTGIAIHEQYF. In DNA, the CDR3 is TGTGCCAGCAGCGTAACTGGGATAGCGATCCACGAGCAGTACTTC.

This clonotype was seen ten or more times. The chain links TRBV9 to TRBJ2-3, with D uncertain. Trimming took 1 base from V and 4 from J, leaving 7 bases between them. Germline V CDR1 and CDR2: SGDLS, YYNGEE. The CDR3 is 13 residues long. The CDR3 coding sequence is TGTGCCAGCAGCGTAATGGAGTCAGATACGCAGTATTTT. This codes for CASSVMESDTQYF.

At least ten counts were recorded for this clonotype. This chain links TRBV9 with TRBJ2-6, with unresolved D. V was shortened by 3 bases and J by 2 bases, with 6 bases between the two germline ends. Germline loops: CDR1 SGDLS, CDR2 YYNGEE. The CDR3 covers 14 residues. The CDR3 nucleotides read TGTGCCAGCAGCGGACCGGCTGGGGCCAACGTCCTGACTTTC. This codes for CASSGPAGANVLTF.

This clonotype came up many times. The chain combines TRBV9 with TRBJ2-5; 8 nucleotides agree with TRBD1. Germline lookup yields CDR1 SGDLS and CDR2 YYNGEE. Trimming took 3 bases from V and 4 from J; bases not matched to a gene: 8. The CDR3 totals 15 residues. The CDR3 loop is CASSADRGIGETQYF. The CDR3 nucleotides are TGTGCCAGCAGCGCCGACAGGGGTATCGGAGAGACCCAGTACTTC. Together with reference TRBV9 and TRBJ2-5, the CDR3 gives the full variable domain: DSGVTQTPKHLITATGQRVTLRCSPRSGDLSVYWYQQSLDQGLQFLIQYYNGEERAKGNILERFSAQQFPDLHSELNLSSLELGDSALYFCASSADRGIGETQYFGPGTRLLVL.

This clonotype showed up just a few times. This chain connects TRBV9 to TRBJ2-1; 8 bases align to TRBD2. This CDR3 is built from 17 residues. Trimming removed 3 bases from V and 8 bases from J; junction bases left unmatched: 16. Per germline, CDR1 SGDLS and CDR2 YYNGEE. In DNA form, the CDR3 reads TGTGCCAGCAGCGCCCCCCGTGAGCGGGGGTCCTTGGATGAGCAGTTCTTC. This sequence encodes CASSAPRERGSLDEQFF. Drawing the rest from reference TRBV9 and TRBJ2-1, the complete variable domain is DSGVTQTPKHLITATGQRVTLRCSPRSGDLSVYWYQQSLDQGLQFLIQYYNGEERAKGNILERFSAQQFPDLHSELNLSSLELGDSALYFCASSAPRERGSLDEQFFGPGTRLTVL.

This clonotype occurred many times. The V and J genes are TRBV9 and TRBJ2-1, with TRBD1 identical over 10 bases. V dropped 6 bases and J dropped 10; count of bases not matched to a gene: 10. There are 14 residues in the CDR3. Germline values: CDR1 SGDLS, CDR2 YYNGEE. Written as DNA, the CDR3 is TGTGCCAGCACCTCCGGGACAGGGGAATGGGAGCAGTTCTTC. It specifies CASTSGTGEWEQFF.

This clonotype was seen ten or more times. V gene TRBV9 combines with J gene TRBJ2-1, with D perhaps TRBD2 (6 bases). From germline, CDR1 is SGDLS and CDR2 YYNGEE. V lost 3 bases to trimming and J lost 3 bases, with 13 bases between them. The CDR3 length is 15 residues. The CDR3 is CASSARLDGYNEQFF. The CDR3, as DNA: TGTGCCAGCAGCGCCCGACTAGACGGCTACAATGAGCAGTTCTTC.

Many counts were recorded for this clonotype. The chain combines TRBV9 with TRBJ2-7; D is perhaps TRBD2 (5 bases). The CDR3 covers 14 residues. V was trimmed by 7 bases and J by 1 base, leaving 15 bases between them. From germline, CDR1 is SGDLS and CDR2 YYNGEE. The CDR3 DNA sequence: TGTGCCAGCTCCGGCGGGTCTCGGTCCTACGAGCAGTACTTC. Translated, it gives CASSGGSRSYEQYF. Based on the CDR3 plus reference TRBV9 and TRBJ2-7, the full variable domain is DSGVTQTPKHLITATGQRVTLRCSPRSGDLSVYWYQQSLDQGLQFLIQYYNGEERAKGNILERFSAQQFPDLHSELNLSSLELGDSALYFCASSGGSRSYEQYFGPGTRLTVT.

This clonotype occurred many times. The V and J genes are TRBV9 and TRBJ2-1, with TRBD2 identical over 14 bases. The length of the CDR3 is 15 residues. J gave up 13 bases and V 3 bases, and 9 bases lay outside the gene matches. Germline values: CDR1 SGDLS, CDR2 YYNGEE. The DNA of the CDR3 is TGTGCCAGCAGCGGCTCGGGACTAGCGGGAGCCTTACAGTTCTTC. It specifies CASSGSGLAGALQFF.

The table lists this clonotype with many counts. This chain links TRBV9 with TRBJ1-4, with D unclear. Germline CDR1 reads SGDLS; CDR2 reads YYNGEE. V was clipped by 2 bases and J by 4 bases, with 9 bases between them. The CDR3 is made up of 14 amino acids. CDR3 amino acids: CASSVLPSNEKLFF. The CDR3, as DNA: TGTGCCAGCAGCGTCCTCCCGAGTAATGAAAAACTGTTTTTT. Combining the CDR3 with reference TRBV9 and TRBJ1-4 gives the whole variable domain DSGVTQTPKHLITATGQRVTLRCSPRSGDLSVYWYQQSLDQGLQFLIQYYNGEERAKGNILERFSAQQFPDLHSELNLSSLELGDSALYFCASSVLPSNEKLFFGSGTQLSVL.

This clonotype was counted at least ten times. The chain has TRBV9 and TRBJ2-7; weak D call: TRBD2 (6 bases). Trimming stripped 0 bases from V and 2 bases from J, with 18 bases between. Germline CDR1 and CDR2: SGDLS and YYNGEE. The CDR3 has 17 amino acids. The CDR3 reads CASSVASHGSGAYEQYF. CDR3 coding DNA: TGTGCCAGCAGCGTAGCATCCCACGGGAGTGGGGCCTACGAGCAGTACTTC.

This clonotype has just a few counts. Here the CDR3 reads CASSAKAGHQETQYF. In DNA, the CDR3 is TGTGCCAGCAGCGCGAAAGCGGGACACCAAGAGACCCAGTACTTC. This chain uses TRBV9 with TRBJ2-5, with 7 bases lining up with TRBD2. The CDR3 length is 15 residues. Trimming cost V 3 bases and J 0 bases; bases outside gene matches: 5. The germline CDR1 and CDR2 sequences are SGDLS and YYNGEE.

This clonotype was observed at least ten times. The DNA for the CDR3 is TGTGCCAGCAGCGAGGCCTCCGAGACCCAGTACTTC. Its protein product is CASSEASETQYF. V gene TRBV9 combines with J gene TRBJ2-5, with D uncertain. Germline V gene data show CDR1 as SGDLS and CDR2 as YYNGEE. The CDR3 is made up of 12 amino acids. V lost 3 bases and J 5 bases, leaving 8 bases between the germline ends.

This clonotype has at least ten counts. The chain uses TRBV9 and TRBJ2-3; TRBD2 agrees at 14 bases. Germline CDR1 SGDLS, CDR2 YYNGEE. The CDR3 is 16 residues long. J lost 5 bases, V lost 0 bases, and 2 bases had no gene match. The CDR3 sequence: CASSVVGTSGRDTQYF. CDR3 sequence (DNA): TGTGCCAGCAGCGTAGTAGGGACTAGCGGGAGAGATACGCAGTATTTT.

This clonotype was found many times. The J gene is TRBJ1-2, the V gene TRBV9; perhaps TRBD1 as D (6 bases). The V gene lost 3 bases and the J gene lost 6 bases, with 18 bases spanning the gap. The germline V gene has CDR1 SGDLS and CDR2 YYNGEE. The CDR3 runs 15 residues. The CDR3 DNA reads TGTGCCAGCAGCGCGACAGGAGCTGTCGGAGATGGCTACACCTTC. Encoded protein: CASSATGAVGDGYTF.

Ten or more counts support this clonotype. The chain couples TRBV9 to TRBJ2-1, with 7 bases that match TRBD2. The CDR3 is made up of 15 amino acids. Germline V gene data show CDR1 as SGDLS and CDR2 as YYNGEE. The V segment lost 0 bases and the J segment 5 bases; nucleotides outside the gene matches: 5. Here the CDR3 reads CASSVAPAGNNEQFF. In DNA, the CDR3 is TGTGCCAGCAGCGTAGCCCCAGCGGGGAACAATGAGCAGTTCTTC.

There are many counts of this clonotype. This chain uses TRBV9 with TRBJ2-3; TRBD2 agrees at 7 bases. CDR3 length: 15 amino acids. Trimming cost V 3 bases and J 5 bases; bases outside gene matches: 9. Germline CDR1 is SGDLS and CDR2 is YYNGEE. CDR3 loop: CASSAGVQRGDTQYF. The CDR3 DNA follows: TGTGCCAGCAGCGCGGGGGTCCAGCGGGGAGATACGCAGTATTTT.

This clonotype was counted many times. This sequence joins TRBV9 and TRBJ2-3, with no clear D. The CDR3 covers 15 residues. In germline, CDR1 is SGDLS, CDR2 YYNGEE. V was clipped by 2 bases and J by 3 bases, with 13 bases between them. As DNA, the CDR3 is TGTGCCAGCAGCGTCAGGCCTGGGCGTACAGATACGCAGTATTTT. This gives the protein CASSVRPGRTDTQYF.

This clonotype was observed at least ten times. The V gene is TRBV9, the J gene TRBJ2-1, with 12 nucleotides matching TRBD2. The V gene end was trimmed by 6 bases and the J gene end by 7 bases; junction bases not matched to a gene: 5. The germline V gene has CDR1 SGDLS and CDR2 YYNGEE. This CDR3 contains 14 residues. For the CDR3, the DNA is TGTGCCAGCACCCTAGCGGGGGGGGGAAATGAGCAGTTCTTC. Amino acids: CASTLAGGGNEQFF. The full variable domain, completed using reference TRBV9 and TRBJ2-1, is DSGVTQTPKHLITATGQRVTLRCSPRSGDLSVYWYQQSLDQGLQFLIQYYNGEERAKGNILERFSAQQFPDLHSELNLSSLELGDSALYFCASTLAGGGNEQFFGPGTRLTVL.